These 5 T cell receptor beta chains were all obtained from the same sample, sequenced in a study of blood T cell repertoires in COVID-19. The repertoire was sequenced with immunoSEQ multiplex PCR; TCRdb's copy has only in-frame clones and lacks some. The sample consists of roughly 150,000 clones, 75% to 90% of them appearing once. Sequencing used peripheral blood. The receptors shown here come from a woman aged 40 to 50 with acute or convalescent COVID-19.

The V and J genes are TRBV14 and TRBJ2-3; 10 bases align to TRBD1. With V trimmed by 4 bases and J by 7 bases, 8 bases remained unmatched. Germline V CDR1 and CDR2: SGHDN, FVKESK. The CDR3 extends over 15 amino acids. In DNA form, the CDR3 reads TGTGCCAGCAGCCCTCCGTGGGACAGGGGACATACGCAGTATTTT. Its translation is CASSPPWDRGHTQYF.

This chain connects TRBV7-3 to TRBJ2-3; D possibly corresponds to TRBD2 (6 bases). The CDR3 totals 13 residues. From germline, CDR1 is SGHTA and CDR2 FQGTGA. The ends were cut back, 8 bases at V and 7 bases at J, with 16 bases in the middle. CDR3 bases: TGTGCCAGCGGGACTGGATTTAAAAATACGCAGTATTTT. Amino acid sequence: CASGTGFKNTQYF.

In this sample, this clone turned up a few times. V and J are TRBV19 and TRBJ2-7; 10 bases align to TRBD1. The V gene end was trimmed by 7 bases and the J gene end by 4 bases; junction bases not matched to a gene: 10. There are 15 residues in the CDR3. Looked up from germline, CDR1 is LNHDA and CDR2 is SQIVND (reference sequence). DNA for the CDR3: TGTGCCAGTATGGGTTCGGGACAGGGGAATTACGAGCAGTACTTC. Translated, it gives CASMGSGQGNYEQYF.

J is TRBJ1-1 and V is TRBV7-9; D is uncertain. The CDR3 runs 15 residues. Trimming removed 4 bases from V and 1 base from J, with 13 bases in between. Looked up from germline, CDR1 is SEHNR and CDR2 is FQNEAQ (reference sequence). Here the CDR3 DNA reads TGTGCCAGCAGCTACCAGAGGGTAGGGAACACTGAAGCTTTCTTT. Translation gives CASSYQRVGNTEAFF. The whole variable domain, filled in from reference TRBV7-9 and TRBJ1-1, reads DTGVSQNPRHKITKRGQNVTFRCDPISEHNRLYWYRQTLGQGPEFLTYFQNEAQLEKSRLLSDRFSAERPKGSFSTLEIQRTEQGDSAMYLCASSYQRVGNTEAFFGQGTRLTVV.

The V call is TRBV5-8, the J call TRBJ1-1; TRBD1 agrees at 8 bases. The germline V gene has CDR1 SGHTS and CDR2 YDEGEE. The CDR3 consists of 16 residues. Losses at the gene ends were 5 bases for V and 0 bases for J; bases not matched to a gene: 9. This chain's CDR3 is CASSTGGMGMNTEAFF. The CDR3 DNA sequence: TGTGCCAGCAGTACAGGGGGAATGGGAATGAACACTGAAGCTTTCTTT.